A single sample gave rise to the 26 T cell receptor beta chains below, sequenced in a study of T cell responses to AZD1222 COVID-19 vaccine. Some clones are missing from TCRdb's copy, which holds only in-frame ones; the method was immunoSEQ multiplex PCR. The sample shows around 150,000 clones, 75% to 90% of them seen only once. Sample: peripheral blood, taken on day 0 of AZD1222 vaccination. Receptors originate from an adult in good health.

This chain uses TRBV3-1 (or the pseudogene TRBV3-2) with TRBJ1-5; no clear D. Deletions cut 5 bases from V and 3 bases from J, with 11 bases between. Germline-derived CDR1 and CDR2 are LGHDT and YNNKEL (reference sequence). This CDR3 is 14 amino acids long. DNA of the CDR3: TGTGCCAGCAGCACATCCGGGAACAATCAGCCCCAGCATTTT. It is translated as CASSTSGNNQPQHF.

V gene TRBV2 combines with J gene TRBJ2-2; D is possibly TRBD2 (7 bases). Trimming took 8 bases from V and 7 from J, leaving 17 bases between them. Germline V gene data show CDR1 as SNHLY and CDR2 as FYNNEI. The length of the CDR3 is 14 residues. This chain's CDR3 is CASAGTPGGGELFF. Here the CDR3 DNA reads TGTGCCAGCGCCGGGACACCGGGGGGCGGGGAGCTGTTTTTT. Full variable domain (missing parts from reference TRBV2 and TRBJ2-2): EPEVTQTPSHQVTQMGQEVILRCVPISNHLYFYWYRQILGQKVEFLVSFYNNEISEKSEIFDDQFSVERPDGSNFTLKIRSTKLEDSAMYFCASAGTPGGGELFFGEGSRLTVL.

The rearrangement links TRBV18 to TRBJ2-7, with D tentatively TRBD1 (6 bases). V was clipped by 3 bases and J by 3 bases, with 15 bases between them. The CDR3 consists of 15 residues. Looked up from germline, CDR1 is KGHSH and CDR2 is LQKENI. The CDR3, as DNA: TGTGCCAGCTCACCCCAACAGGGCTCGGTCTACGAGCAGTACTTC. Encoded protein: CASSPQQGSVYEQYF.

The gene calls are TRBV2 and TRBJ2-1; 7 bases are shared with TRBD1. CDR1 and CDR2 from the germline V gene are SNHLY and FYNNEI. The junction had 10 bases not matched to a gene; V was cut back by 7 bases and J by 4 bases. CDR3 length equals 15 residues. CDR3 protein: CASTQDRSLYNEQFF. CDR3 nucleotides: TGTGCCAGCACCCAGGACAGGTCCTTGTACAATGAGCAGTTCTTC. Full variable domain (outside the CDR3, taken from reference TRBV2 and TRBJ2-1): EPEVTQTPSHQVTQMGQEVILRCVPISNHLYFYWYRQILGQKVEFLVSFYNNEISEKSEIFDDQFSVERPDGSNFTLKIRSTKLEDSAMYFCASTQDRSLYNEQFFGPGTRLTVL.

A single count supports this clone. Here the CDR3 reads CASSYPGQGGTEAFF. The CDR3 DNA is TGTGCCAGCAGTTACCCCGGACAGGGGGGAACTGAAGCTTTCTTT. The chain is built from TRBV28 and TRBJ1-1; 10 bases align to TRBD1. The CDR3 length is 15 residues. The V and J ends lost 4 bases and 5 bases, in that order; junction bases with no gene match: 7. Germline V CDR1 and CDR2: MDHEN, SYDVKM.

This clone appeared a few times. This chain uses TRBV19 with TRBJ1-2; D is unresolved. The CDR3 is 13 amino acids. V lost 3 bases to trimming and J lost 4 bases, with 9 bases between them. Germline V gene data show CDR1 as LNHDA and CDR2 as SQIVND (reference sequence). The CDR3 loop is CASSIRDGYGYTF. In DNA form, the CDR3 reads TGTGCCAGTAGTATCCGAGACGGCTATGGCTACACCTTC.

The CDR3 region has the DNA TGTGCCAGCAGTGTTAACGGTGCAACTAATGAAAAACTGTTTTTT. This codes for CASSVNGATNEKLFF. The V and J genes are TRBV2 and TRBJ1-4; D gene uncertain. Between the trimmed V and J ends, which lost 4 bases and 0 bases, there was a span of 9 bases. The germline CDR1 and CDR2 sequences are SNHLY and FYNNEI. The CDR3 runs 15 residues.

The sample holds many counts of this clone. This chain joins TRBV19 and TRBJ1-2; the D is unclear. Germline V gives CDR1 LNHDA, CDR2 SQIVND (reference sequence). V was cut by 6 bases and J by 7 bases, with 6 bases left in between. The CDR3 is 10 amino acids. This CDR3 reads CASRLAGYTF. The CDR3 bases are TGTGCCAGTAGACTGGCTGGCTACACCTTC.

The rearrangement joins TRBV28 to TRBJ1-1, with D unclear. Trimming removed 7 bases from V and 5 bases from J, with 8 bases in between. The CDR3 is 11 amino acids. From germline, CDR1 is MDHEN and CDR2 SYDVKM. The CDR3 here is CASTYRTEAFF. The CDR3 region has the DNA TGTGCCAGCACGTATAGGACTGAAGCTTTCTTT.

There are a few counts of this clone. CDR3 region: CASSFRGGSQPQHF. For the CDR3, the DNA is TGCGCCAGCAGCTTCAGGGGGGGTTCTCAGCCCCAGCATTTT. The chain is built from TRBV5-1 and TRBJ1-5; 7 bases match TRBD1. V trimming: 2 bases; J trimming: 6 bases; junction bases outside the gene matches: 5. The CDR3 has 14 amino acids. Per germline, CDR1 SGHRS and CDR2 YFSETQ.

The CDR3 reads CASSLVMEEQTYGYTF. The CDR3 nucleotides are TGTGCCAGCAGCTTGGTAATGGAGGAACAGACCTATGGCTACACCTTC. The gene calls are TRBV5-6 and TRBJ1-2; D is unresolved. Germline V gene data show CDR1 as SGHDT and CDR2 as YYEEEE. The CDR3 consists of 16 residues. V was cut by 0 bases and J by 4 bases, with 16 bases left in between.

The chain combines TRBV2 with TRBJ2-7; maybe TRBD1 (5 bases). Trimming shortened V by 8 bases and J by 5 bases, and 16 bases separated the two germline ends. Germline V CDR1 and CDR2: SNHLY, FYNNEI. The CDR3 extends over 13 amino acids. The CDR3 region has the DNA TGTGCCAGCCTTCAGGGTGTGGAGAACGAGCAGTACTTC. Its protein product is CASLQGVENEQYF.

The chain combines TRBV5-1 with TRBJ2-7; D perhaps matches TRBD1 (5 bases). The CDR3 sequence is 14 residues long. In germline, CDR1 is SGHRS, CDR2 YFSETQ. Trimming took 0 bases from V and 7 from J, leaving 14 bases between them. DNA of the CDR3: TGCGCCAGCAGCTTGGGCAGGGTCGCCGGGGAGCAGTACTTC. It specifies CASSLGRVAGEQYF.

This chain joins TRBV28 and TRBJ1-1, with TRBD1 as a possible D gene (6 bases). Trimming shortened V by 2 bases and J by 12 bases, and 25 bases separated the two germline ends. This CDR3 contains 16 residues. CDR1 is MDHEN and CDR2 is SYDVKM in the germline V gene. CDR3 in amino acids: CASSLGGKRGSVRTFF. CDR3 in DNA: TGTGCCAGCAGTTTAGGTGGTAAGAGGGGGTCGGTGAGAACTTTCTTT.

This sequence joins TRBV23-1 and TRBJ1-6; 9 bases are shared with TRBD1. TRBV23-1 is an ORF; its function is uncertain. The CDR3 has 15 amino acids. The ends lost 1 base at V and 9 bases at J; junction bases unmatched: 4. The DNA for the CDR3 is TGCGCCAGCAGTCAATACAGGGGGCTTGGTTCACCCCTCCACTTT. Translating gives CASSQYRGLGSPLHF.

The gene calls are TRBV20-1 and TRBJ2-7; the D is unclear. The CDR3 sequence is 10 residues long. Looked up from germline, CDR1 is DFQATT and CDR2 is SNEGSKA (reference sequence). The DNA of the CDR3 is TGCAGCGTTCAGCCATACGAGCAGTACTTC. Its translation: CSVQPYEQYF.

The rearrangement uses TRBV5-1 and TRBJ1-1; 10 bases line up with TRBD1. Germline V gene sequence: CDR1 SGHRS, CDR2 YFSETQ. The CDR3 is 15 amino acids. The J segment lost 4 bases and the V segment lost 2 bases, leaving 5 bases of the junction unmatched. The CDR3 loop is CASSLGTGEFTEAFF. The CDR3 DNA is TGCGCCAGCAGCTTAGGGACAGGGGAGTTCACTGAAGCTTTCTTT.

The rearrangement links TRBV5-4 to TRBJ2-5; the D gene is possibly TRBD2 (6 bases). The CDR3 length is 15 residues. Trimming removed 4 bases from V and 1 base from J, with 14 bases in between. Germline V gene lookup returns CDR1 SGHNT and CDR2 YYREEE (reference sequence). CDR3 in DNA: TGTGCCAGCAGCGCGGGGTTAGTGGGCCAAGAGACCCAGTACTTC. As protein: CASSAGLVGQETQYF.

The chain joins TRBV6-4 to TRBJ2-1, with D tentatively TRBD1 (6 bases). The length of the CDR3 is 13 residues. Germline loops: CDR1 MRHNA, CDR2 SNTAGT. V was cut by 11 bases and J by 4 bases, with 15 bases left in between. CDR3 loop: CAEDRMPYNEQFF. The CDR3 bases are TGTGCCGAAGACAGGATGCCTTACAATGAGCAGTTCTTC.

This clone was observed a handful of times. The rearrangement links TRBV27 to TRBJ2-7; no clear D gene. V was shortened by 4 bases and J by 9 bases, with 13 bases between the two germline ends. The germline V gene has CDR1 MNHEY and CDR2 SMNVEV (reference sequence). The CDR3 sequence is 12 residues long. The CDR3 reads CASSSYKTVQYF. Written as DNA, the CDR3 is TGTGCCAGCAGTTCATATAAGACGGTGCAGTACTTC.

This clone was detected only a few times. The chain employs TRBV2 and TRBJ1-4; D unresolved. Trimming left V 7 bases short and J 0 bases short, with 15 bases between. Germline V lookup: CDR1 SNHLY, CDR2 FYNNEI. The CDR3 has 16 amino acids. The CDR3 DNA sequence: TGTGCCAGCAACGCACCGGGCAATCCAACTAATGAAAAACTGTTTTTT. It translates to CASNAPGNPTNEKLFF. Supplemented by reference TRBV2 and TRBJ1-4, the full variable domain reads EPEVTQTPSHQVTQMGQEVILRCVPISNHLYFYWYRQILGQKVEFLVSFYNNEISEKSEIFDDQFSVERPDGSNFTLKIRSTKLEDSAMYFCASNAPGNPTNEKLFFGSGTQLSVL.

This clone occurred a few times. The rearrangement uses TRBV6-5 and TRBJ1-4, with 11 positions matching TRBD1. Losses at the gene ends were 0 bases for V and 8 bases for J; bases not matched to a gene: 5. Germline V CDR1 and CDR2: MNHEY, SVGAGI. This CDR3 comprises 16 residues. The CDR3 region is CASSYSGTGGDEKLFF. The CDR3 DNA reads TGTGCCAGCAGTTACTCCGGGACAGGGGGGGACGAAAAACTGTTTTTT.

This clone was detected only once. The chain combines TRBV2 with TRBJ1-1, with D possibly TRBD1 on 6 matching bases. Germline CDR1 is SNHLY and CDR2 is FYNNEI. The CDR3 consists of 13 residues. V lost 5 bases and J 4 bases, leaving 11 bases between the germline ends. The CDR3 nucleotides are TGTGCCAGCAGTTTACAGGGTTTCACTGAAGCTTTCTTT. Translated, it gives CASSLQGFTEAFF.

The chain has TRBV21-1 and TRBJ1-1; no DNA check was done on the table's D call, TRBD1. TRBV21-1 is flagged as a pseudogene. CDR3 length: 17 amino acids. This CDR3 is CASSKEGHGDRNTEAFF. The CDR3 bases are TGTGCCAGCAGCAAAGAGGGACATGGGGATAGGAACACTGAAGCTTTCTTT.

This chain links TRBV6-5 with TRBJ1-2; tentative D call: TRBD1 (5 bases). The germline CDR1 and CDR2 sequences are MNHEY and SVGAGI. V lost 0 bases, J lost 1 base, and 6 bases lay in between. The CDR3 length is 14 residues. CDR3 sequence reads: CASSYSGHNYGYTF. Here the CDR3 DNA reads TGTGCCAGCAGTTACTCCGGACATAACTATGGCTACACCTTC.

The V gene is TRBV7-9, the J gene TRBJ1-3, with 8 bases matching TRBD1. Germline V lookup: CDR1 SEHNR, CDR2 FQNEAQ (reference sequence). With 6 bases clipped from V and 3 bases from J, the junction kept 7 bases outside the gene matches. CDR3 length: 15 amino acids. CDR3 bases: TGTGCCAGCAGGAGTTCAGGGGGCGGTGGAAACACCATATATTTT. This codes for CASRSSGGGGNTIYF.